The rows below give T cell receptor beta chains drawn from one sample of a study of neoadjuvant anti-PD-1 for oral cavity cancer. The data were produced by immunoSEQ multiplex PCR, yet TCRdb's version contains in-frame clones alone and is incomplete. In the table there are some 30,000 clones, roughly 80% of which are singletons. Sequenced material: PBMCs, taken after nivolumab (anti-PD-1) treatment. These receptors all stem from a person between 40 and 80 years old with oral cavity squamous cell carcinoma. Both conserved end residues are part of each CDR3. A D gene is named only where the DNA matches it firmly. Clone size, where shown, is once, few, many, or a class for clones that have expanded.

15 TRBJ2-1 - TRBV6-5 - CASSYSMFDSLGQFF TGTGCCAGCAGTTACTCGATGTTTGACAGCTTGGGGCAGTTCTTC
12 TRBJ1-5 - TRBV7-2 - CASSSDYQPQHF TGTGCCAGCAGCTCTGACTATCAGCCCCAGCATTTT
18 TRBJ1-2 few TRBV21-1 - CASTHPPGDESRDYGYTF TGTGCCAGCACCCACCCCCCGGGGGACGAATCCCGAGACTATGGCTACACCTTC
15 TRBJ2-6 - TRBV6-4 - CASSDRETGANVLTF TGTGCCAGCAGTGATCGGGAGACCGGGGCCAACGTCCTGACTTTC
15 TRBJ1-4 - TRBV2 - CASEAQGQSNEKLFF TGTGCCAGTGAAGCTCAAGGACAGAGCAATGAAAAACTGTTTTTT
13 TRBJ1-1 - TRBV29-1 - CSVERGGITEAFF TGCAGCGTTGAGAGGGGAGGGATCACTGAAGCTTTCTTT
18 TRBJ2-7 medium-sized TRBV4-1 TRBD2 CASSQMTSGGAKAYEQYF TGCGCCAGCAGCCAGATGACTAGCGGGGGGGCGAAAGCCTACGAGCAGTACTTC
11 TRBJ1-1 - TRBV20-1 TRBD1 CSATPGQGSFF TGCAGTGCTACCCCGGGACAGGGATCTTTCTTT
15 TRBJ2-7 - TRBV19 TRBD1 CASSAGTGGSYEQYF TGTGCCAGTAGTGCTGGGACAGGGGGCTCCTACGAGCAGTACTTC
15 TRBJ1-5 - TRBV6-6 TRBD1 CASSLTGDGNQPQHF TGTGCCAGCAGTCTTACAGGGGATGGCAATCAGCCCCAGCATTTT
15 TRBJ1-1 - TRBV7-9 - CASSSSVVGASEAFF TGTGCCAGCAGCTCCTCGGTGGTGGGGGCTTCTGAAGCTTTCTTT
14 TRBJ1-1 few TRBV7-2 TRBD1 CASSPRTGITEAFF TGTGCCAGCAGCCCCCGGACAGGGATCACTGAAGCTTTCTTT
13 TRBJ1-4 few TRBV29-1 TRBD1 CSVQGARGEKLFF TGCAGCGTCCAGGGGGCACGTGGTGAAAAACTGTTTTTT
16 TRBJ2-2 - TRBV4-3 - CASSQSPSANTGELFF TGCGCCAGCAGCCAAAGCCCATCCGCGAACACCGGGGAGCTGTTTTTT
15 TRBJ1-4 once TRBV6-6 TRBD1 CASRQGELTNEKLFF TGTGCCAGCCGACAGGGAGAGCTAACTAATGAAAAACTGTTTTTT
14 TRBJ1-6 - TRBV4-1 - CASSQVDPNSPLHF TGCGCCAGCAGCCAAGTTGACCCTAATTCACCCCTCCACTTT
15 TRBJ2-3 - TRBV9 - CASSVEGRWGDTQYF TGTGCCAGCAGCGTAGAAGGGCGGTGGGGCGATACGCAGTATTTT
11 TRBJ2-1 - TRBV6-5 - CATGQYNEQFF TGTGCCACTGGACAGTACAATGAGCAGTTCTTC
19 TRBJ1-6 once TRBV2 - CASTLIPAGYRRRDSPLHF TGTGCCAGCACCCTCATCCCCGCCGGCTACAGACGCCGGGATTCACCCCTCCACTTT